This T cell receptor beta chain was observed in a study of blood T cell repertoires in COVID-19. Overall study context: Sources were T cells, B-cell-depleted T cells, or PBMCs; the material itself was cDNA or gDNA.

In the source study's methods: Estimation of nucleated cell counts relied on the amplification of reference gene primers. Sequencing was performed with immunoSEQ multiplex PCR; in TCRdb, only in-frame clones are kept and a portion is missing. That table is the source of V, J and clone size, and D and trimming were worked out from the DNA. The table includes 25,000 to 35,000 clones, roughly 85% detected once. The CDR3 length is 16 residues. V lost 7 bases, J lost 3 bases, and 22 bases lay in between. CDR1 and CDR2 from the germline V gene are SGHDT and YYEEEE. The chain employs TRBV5-6 and TRBJ1-1; D uncertain. The TCR comes from a human donor in a cohort sampled during active COVID-19. The sample taken for sequencing was peripheral blood. CDR3 sequence: CASGTVSAGKDTEAFF. The DNA of the CDR3 is TGTGCCAGCGGAACCGTCTCGGCGGGAAAAGACACTGAAGCTTTCTTT.